The present TCR beta chain was sequenced within a study of CD8 T cells in ankylosing spondylitis. Deletions cut 1 base from V and 8 bases from J, with 20 bases between. Germline values: CDR1 DFQATT, CDR2 SNEGSKA (reference sequence). This CDR3 contains 16 residues. For this clonotype: Its matching antigen is unknown.

Study-wide results and caveats: Blood of patients with ankylosing spondylitis appeared to be characterized by a TCR beta motif of several highly homologous variants. A CD8+ phenotype characterized the disease-linked clones, which were relatively rare in peripheral blood. Reported data indicate significant enrichment of disease-linked clones within matched ankylosing spondylitis synovial fluid. Both synovial fluid and blood in reactive arthritis had previously been reported to carry some motif variants.

Quantitative molecular-barcoded 5'-RACE generated the TCR beta libraries. TCRdb re-called the 5' RACE reads with MiXCR, one entry per CDR3 protein. The sample yields some 450,000 distinct CDR3 sequences, 17% seen once. This receptor was identified in a male donor with ankylosing spondylitis. The sample consisted of blood, either unsorted or a sorted T cell fraction (not recorded which). This chain uses TRBV20-1 with TRBJ2-2; D is ambiguous. The CDR3 loop reads CSARATGASRGGELFF. As DNA, the CDR3 is TGCAGTGCTAGAGCGACGGGTGCCTCCCGCGGAGGGGAGCTGTTTTTT.